The 14 T cell receptor beta chains below all came from one sample that was sequenced in a study of tissue T cells after allogeneic stem cell transplantation. Using immunoSEQ multiplex PCR, the repertoire was profiled, and TCRdb retains in-frame clones only, with some absent. The sample records more than 40,000 clones, roughly 73% being singletons. Material for sequencing was sorted cells pooled from one or two spleens. The receptors were sampled from a pool of C57BL/6 mice in good health.

This clone was seen once. Mouse gene names and germline throughout. The observed sequence ends 1 residue before the CDR3 terminus, with the missing tail filled in from the germline J gene. V gene TRBV3 combines with J gene TRBJ2-3, with 9 bases fitting TRBD1. The trim removed 5 bases at V and 3 bases at J, leaving 6 bases unmatched. The germline V gene has CDR1 SNHLY and CDR2 FYNGKV (reference sequence). The CDR3 totals 15 residues. The DNA read from the CDR3 is TGTGCCAGCAGCCCCTCGGGGACAGGGGCAGAAACGCTGTAT. Translating it yields CASSPSGTGAETLY. The CDR3 in its entirety is CASSPSGTGAETLYF.

Comment on this clone: Each gene name is a mouse one. The CDR3 end lies 1 residue beyond the end of the read and is filled in from the germline J gene. This sequence joins TRBV2 and TRBJ2-4; D could derive from TRBD1 or TRBD2 (5 bases each). Germline V gene sequence: CDR1 LGHNA, CDR2 YSYQKL. This CDR3 is 14 amino acids long. Trimming stripped 0 bases from V and 4 bases from J, with 8 bases between. The CDR3 DNA, read in part, is TGTGCCAGCAGCCAAGACGCGGGGGAAAACACCTTGTAC. This sequence encodes CASSQDAGENTLY. The CDR3 reads in full as CASSQDAGENTLYF.

About this clone itself: Each gene name is a mouse one. The CDR3 goes on 1 residue after the read ends, and that part is filled in from the germline J gene. This chain uses TRBV20 with TRBJ2-3, with a possible D match to TRBD1 (6 bases). CDR1 GFQATS and CDR2 STVNSAI come from the germline V gene. The V and J ends lost 0 bases and 0 bases respectively, with 10 bases between them. The CDR3 covers 15 residues. The CDR3 sequence: CGARDLGQSAETLYF. CDR3 bases read: TGTGGTGCTAGGGATCTGGGACAAAGTGCAGAAACGCTGTAT.

In regard to this clone: Gene and germline names: mouse. The read falls 1 residue short of the CDR3 end, and the missing part is taken from the germline J gene. The chain carries TRBV5 and TRBJ2-3; D perhaps matches TRBD2 (7 bases). The germline CDR1 and CDR2 sequences are LGHNA and YNLKQL (reference sequence). The V and J ends lost 1 base and 0 bases respectively, with 11 bases between them. The CDR3 spans 16 residues. Incomplete CDR3 DNA: TGTGCCAGCAGCCAAGTGGGGGGCACTAGTGCAGAAACGCTGTAT. Its protein product is CASSQVGGTSAETLY. The entire CDR3 protein is CASSQVGGTSAETLYF.

Notes on this clone: Gene labels here are mouse ones. From the germline J gene comes the end of the CDR3, since the read stops 1 residue before it. This chain connects TRBV23 to TRBJ1-6; the table's D call of TRBD1 was not tested on the DNA. TRBJ1-6 qualifies as an ORF whose function is uncertain. This CDR3 is 14 amino acids long. Per the germline V gene, CDR1 is KGHTA and CDR2 is FQNQQP. CDR3 DNA (partial): TGCTCCAGCAGTCGGACAGGGTATAATTCGCCCCTCTAC. Protein product: CSSSRTGYNSPLY. The complete CDR3 sequence is CSSSRTGYNSPLYF.

This clone was found a few times. Mouse gene names apply. Read sequence stops 1 residue before the CDR3 end, and the germline J gene provides the missing end. This rearrangement joins TRBV14 to TRBJ1-3; D uncertain. Per germline, CDR1 SGHDT and CDR2 FRDEAV. The CDR3 totals 13 residues. V lost 1 base and J 2 bases, leaving 4 bases between the germline ends. CDR3 residues: CASSFRAGNTLYF. The CDR3 bases that were read are TGTGCCAGCAGTTTCAGGGCTGGAAATACGCTCTAT.

With regard to this clone: Genes here carry mouse names. The read halts 1 residue ahead of the CDR3 end, with the missing end drawn from the germline J gene. This same CDR3 is encoded by further DNA sequences in the sample. The chain recombines TRBV16 with TRBJ1-3; D remains ambiguous. Germline values: CDR1 SGHSA, CDR2 FRNQAP. Trimming removed 4 bases from V and 3 bases from J, with 7 bases in between. There are 13 residues in the CDR3. The CDR3 reads CASSSGLGNTLYF. The part of the CDR3 DNA that was read is TGTGCAAGCAGCTCCGGGCTTGGAAATACGCTCTAT. The full variable domain, completed using reference TRBV16 and TRBJ1-3, is NAGVIQTPRHKVTGKGQEATLWCEPISGHSAVFWYRQTIVQGLEFLTYFRNQAPIDDSGMPKERFSAQMPNQSHSTLKIQSTQPQDSAVYLCASSSGLGNTLYFGEGSRLIVV.

This clone was observed a single time. All gene names here are mouse names. The observed sequence ends 1 residue before the CDR3 terminus, with the missing tail filled in from the germline J gene. The rearrangement uses TRBV1 and TRBJ2-2, with a possible D match to TRBD2 (6 bases). The germline V gene has CDR1 NSQYPW and CDR2 LRSPGD (reference sequence). CDR3 size: 14 residues. Trimming stripped 3 bases from V and 3 bases from J, with 8 bases between. The CDR3 sequence: CTCSAGGDTGQLYF. CDR3 bases read: TGCACCTGCAGTGCTGGGGGAGACACCGGGCAGCTCTAC. Variable domain in full (rest from reference TRBV1 and TRBJ2-2): VTLLEQNPRWRLVPRGQAVNLRCILKNSQYPWMSWYQQDLQKQLQWLFTLRSPGDKEVKSLPGADYLATRVTDTELRLQVANMSQGRTLYCTCSAGGDTGQLYFGEGSKLTVL.

The sample holds a few counts of this clone. The genes and germline here are from mouse. The read terminates 1 residue before the CDR3 end, so the remaining end is supplied by the germline J gene. Other DNA sequences in the same sample also yield this CDR3. The chain joins TRBV4 to TRBJ2-7, with 11 bases fitting TRBD1. The V gene's germline CDR1 is LGHDT and CDR2 YNNKQL (reference sequence). There are 14 residues in the CDR3. The V and J ends lost 4 bases and 4 bases, in that order; junction bases with no gene match: 3. CDR3 residues: CASSSGTGGYEQYF. Partial CDR3 DNA: TGTGCCAGCAGCTCCGGGACAGGGGGGTATGAACAGTAC.

A remark on this clone: The gene symbols are mouse symbols. The read gets to within 1 residue of the CDR3 end, and the germline J gene fills in the rest. The rearrangement uses TRBV2 and TRBJ2-7; no clear D gene. In germline, CDR1 is LGHNA, CDR2 YSYQKL. The CDR3 consists of 12 residues. Trimming took off 1 base at V and 4 bases at J, with 5 bases between the two ends. The CDR3 sequence: CASSQAPYEQYF. The CDR3 DNA, read in part, is TGTGCCAGCAGCCAAGCTCCTTATGAACAGTAC.

To note about this clone: Genes and germline are mouse. CDR3 bases read: TGTGCCAGCAGTACAGGGAGGGGAAATACGCTCTAT. Translating it yields CASSTGRGNTLY. The full-length CDR3 reads as CASSTGRGNTLYF. The chain links TRBV19 to TRBJ1-3, with D possibly TRBD1 on 5 matching bases. The DNA ends 1 residue before the CDR3 does, and the rest of the CDR3 is filled in from the germline J gene. The ends were cut back, 3 bases at V and 4 bases at J, with 8 bases in the middle. Germline CDR1 and CDR2: FNHDT and SITEND (reference sequence). The CDR3 is 13 amino acids.

Turning to this clone: The genes and germline here are from mouse. The read terminates 1 residue before the CDR3 end, so the remaining end is supplied by the germline J gene. The chain combines TRBV1 with TRBJ1-5, with no clear D. Germline V gene lookup returns CDR1 NSQYPW and CDR2 LRSPGD (reference sequence). The CDR3 has 12 amino acids. The ends were cut back, 2 bases at V and 1 base at J, with 0 bases in the middle. The chain's CDR3 is CTCSANNQAPLF. CDR3 bases read: TGCACCTGCAGTGCAAACAACCAGGCTCCGCTT.

In its sample, this clone was seen a few times. Mouse gene names and germline throughout. With the read ending 1 residue before the CDR3 end, the germline J gene is used to fill in that end. The chain has TRBV19 and TRBJ1-3; TRBD1 is a possible D gene (5 bases). Germline CDR1 and CDR2: FNHDT and SITEND (reference sequence). V was pared by 5 bases and J by 0 bases, with 6 bases between. The CDR3 loop spans 13 amino acids. CDR3 DNA (partial): TGTGCCAGCAGAGACAGTTCTGGAAATACGCTCTAT. This translates into CASRDSSGNTLY. The entire CDR3 reads CASRDSSGNTLYF. Together with reference TRBV19 and TRBJ1-3, the CDR3 gives the full variable domain: GGIITQTPKFLIGQEGQKLTLKCQQNFNHDTMYWYRQDSGKGLRLIYYSITENDLQKGDLSEGYDASREKKSSFSLTVTSAQKNEMAVFLCASRDSSGNTLYFGEGSRLIVV.

Worth noting for this clone: Gene names are mouse gene names. The sequence runs out 1 residue before the end of the CDR3; the remainder is reconstructed from the germline J gene. The chain is built from TRBV19 and TRBJ2-5; 10 bases match TRBD2. Germline V gene lookup returns CDR1 FNHDT and CDR2 SITEND (reference sequence). V trimming: 4 bases; J trimming: 6 bases; junction bases outside the gene matches: 5. The CDR3 is 14 amino acids. The covered CDR3 bases are TGTGCCAGCAGTGACTGGGGGGTGAGGGACACCCAGTAC. The encoded protein is CASSDWGVRDTQY. The whole CDR3 sequence is CASSDWGVRDTQYF.